Below, 32 T cell receptor beta chains from the same sample are listed, as sequenced in a study of T cell repertoires in cytomegalovirus infection. TCRdb called the reads again in MiXCR, with one record for every CDR3 protein. This table has about 400,000 distinct CDR3 sequences, approximately 30% appearing once. These TCRs are of unknown antigen specificity. The input for sequencing was cultured PBMCs, taken from culture after CMV antigen stimulation. The receptors originated from a human donor in good health (CMV status not recorded). Some clones in this sample may be carry-over from other donors' samples.

There are a few counts of this clonotype. The chain is built from TRBV27 and TRBJ2-7, with 13 bases fitting TRBD2. The CDR3 has 15 residues. Trimming removed 5 bases from V and 2 bases from J; junction bases left unmatched: 3. Germline assignment: CDR1 MNHEY and CDR2 SMNVEV (reference sequence). The CDR3 loop reads CASSRGLAGAYEQYF. CDR3 DNA sequence: TGTGCCAGCAGTCGCGGACTAGCGGGGGCCTACGAGCAGTACTTC.

This chain joins TRBV6-6 and TRBJ1-6, with a tentative D call TRBD1 (6 bases). With 7 bases removed from V and 5 bases from J, the gap between germline ends came to 15 bases. The CDR3 length is 15 residues. The V gene's germline CDR1 is MNHNY and CDR2 SVGAGI (reference sequence). The CDR3 nucleotides read TGTGCCAGCACCCCACTGGGGGCGGATAATTCACCCCTCCACTTT. Its translation: CASTPLGADNSPLHF.

This clonotype was seen more than once but under ten times. The chain employs TRBV10-3 and TRBJ2-3; D remains ambiguous. Germline CDR1 reads ENHRY; CDR2 reads SYGVKD. The CDR3 extends over 12 amino acids. V lost 0 bases and J 6 bases, leaving 4 bases between the germline ends. CDR3 coding DNA: TGTGCCATCAGTGAGTCGAGGGATACGCAGTATTTT. Translated: CAISESRDTQYF.

This clonotype was seen a handful of times. V usage is TRBV11-3 and J usage is TRBJ2-5; D is perhaps TRBD2 (6 bases). V shed 6 bases and J shed 2 bases, with 13 bases lying between them. From germline, CDR1 is SGHNT and CDR2 YENEEA. CDR3 length: 14 residues. The CDR3 sequence is CASRVGGGQETQYF. CDR3 coding DNA: TGTGCCAGCAGAGTGGGTGGGGGGCAAGAGACCCAGTACTTC.

The chain joins TRBV11-2 to TRBJ2-1; no clear D. The germline CDR1 and CDR2 sequences are SGHAT and FQNNGV. The V and J ends lost 1 base and 9 bases respectively, with 10 bases between them. This CDR3 contains 13 residues. CDR3: CASSLARYGEQFF. As DNA, the CDR3 is TGTGCCAGCAGCTTAGCTAGGTACGGTGAGCAGTTCTTC.

V gene TRBV7-9 combines with J gene TRBJ2-7, with D maybe TRBD2 (5 bases). Germline loops: CDR1 SEHNR, CDR2 FQNEAQ (reference sequence). The CDR3 spans 13 residues. Deletions cut 1 base from V and 5 bases from J, with 9 bases between. CDR3 in amino acids: CASSLDGGNEQYF. The DNA for the CDR3 is TGTGCCAGCAGCTTAGACGGAGGTAACGAGCAGTACTTC.

As regards this clonotype: The junction does not match germline at one end; this may be a read error. CDR3 protein: CASMVGVTSIYSEQFF. DNA of the CDR3: TGTGCCAGCATGGTCGGGGTGACCTCCATTTACAGTGAGCAGTTCTTC. The chain couples TRBV12-3 or TRBV12-4 to TRBJ2-1, with a tentative D call TRBD2 (5 bases). This CDR3 comprises 16 residues.

The V gene is TRBV6-2 or TRBV6-3, the J gene TRBJ2-7; D is possibly TRBD2 (5 bases). The germline V gene has CDR1 MNHEY and CDR2 SVGEGT. CDR3 length equals 13 residues. V lost 6 bases and J 6 bases, leaving 15 bases between the germline ends. The CDR3 loop reads CASRKFHEGEQYV. CDR3 DNA sequence: TGTGCCAGCAGAAAATTTCACGAGGGCGAGCAGTACGTC.

The chain combines TRBV7-2 with TRBJ2-4; weak D call: TRBD2 (6 bases). Germline V gives CDR1 SGHTA, CDR2 FQGNSA. The V gene lost 5 bases and the J gene lost 7 bases, with 15 bases spanning the gap. The CDR3 runs 14 residues. The CDR3 here is CASSPYGSGNIQYF. Here the CDR3 DNA reads TGTGCCAGCAGCCCTTACGGGAGTGGGAACATTCAGTACTTC.

The table lists this clonotype with a few counts. The chain couples TRBV6-2 or TRBV6-3 to TRBJ2-1; 13 nucleotides agree with TRBD2. This CDR3 region has 16 residues. Germline V CDR1 and CDR2: MNHEY, SVGEGT. The J segment lost 8 bases and the V segment lost 8 bases, leaving 12 bases of the junction unmatched. The DNA of the CDR3 is TGTGCCAGCCGGACTAGCGGGAGCCTCTCGGACGATGAGCAGTTCTTC. Protein: CASRTSGSLSDDEQFF.

This clonotype showed up many times. The chain joins TRBV7-3 to TRBJ2-1; D is ambiguous. V was clipped by 1 base and J by 5 bases, with 6 bases between them. The CDR3 consists of 13 residues. The germline V gene encodes CDR1 SGHTA and CDR2 FQGTGA. The CDR3, as DNA: TGTGCCAGCAGCTTAAACCCCGACAATGAGCAGTTCTTC. Its protein is CASSLNPDNEQFF.

The rearrangement links TRBV7-6 to TRBJ1-4; the D is unclear. This CDR3 has 13 amino acids. Germline V lookup: CDR1 SGHVS, CDR2 FNYEAQ. V lost 1 base and J lost 5, with 5 bases in between. This CDR3 is CASSLVLNEKLFF. CDR3 coding DNA: TGTGCCAGCAGCTTAGTCCTCAATGAAAAACTGTTTTTT.

This chain links TRBV4-3 with TRBJ1-4; 9 nucleotides line up with TRBD1. Per germline, CDR1 LGHNA and CDR2 YSLEER. CDR3 length equals 17 residues. J lost 7 bases, V lost 1 base, and 10 bases had no gene match. The CDR3 DNA follows: TGCGCCAGCAGCCAAGGGGGTCCGGGACAGGGTACTGAAAAACTGTTTTTT. The encoded protein is CASSQGGPGQGTEKLFF.

This rearrangement joins TRBV4-3 to TRBJ1-1; possible D gene TRBD1, 5 bases. The CDR3 sequence is 14 residues long. Trimming took off 1 base at V and 1 base at J, with 7 bases between the two ends. Germline V gene lookup returns CDR1 LGHNA and CDR2 YSLEER. The CDR3 DNA reads as TGCGCCAGCAGCCAAGGAGACAGGAACACTGAAGCTTTCTTT. Translating gives CASSQGDRNTEAFF.

The sample holds a few counts of this clonotype. This chain connects TRBV3-1 to TRBJ1-4; D gene unclear. Germline values: CDR1 LGHDT, CDR2 YNNKEL (reference sequence). The CDR3 totals 12 residues. V lost 3 bases and J 8 bases, leaving 7 bases between the germline ends. The CDR3 sequence: CASSQIGEKLFF. The CDR3 DNA reads TGTGCCAGCAGCCAGATCGGAGAAAAACTGTTTTTT.

This clonotype has more than one count but fewer than ten. The chain has TRBV27 and TRBJ2-1; 7 bases match TRBD2. The junction had 11 bases not matched to a gene; V was cut back by 5 bases and J by 10 bases. Germline V gene sequence: CDR1 MNHEY, CDR2 SMNVEV (reference sequence). This CDR3 is built from 14 residues. CDR3 residues: CASSPRSGDYEQFF. CDR3 sequence (DNA): TGTGCCAGCAGTCCAAGGAGCGGGGATTACGAGCAGTTCTTC.

The CDR3 bases are TGTGCCAGCAGTCCCAGACTAGCGGGAGCAGCTGGGGCCAACGTCCTGACTTTC. Encoded protein: CASSPRLAGAAGANVLTF. The J gene is TRBJ2-6, the V gene TRBV27, with 12 bases matching TRBD2. The CDR3 runs to 18 residues. The V and J ends lost 5 bases and 2 bases, in that order; junction bases with no gene match: 7. CDR1 MNHEY and CDR2 SMNVEV come from the germline V gene (reference sequence). The entire variable domain, with the rest obtained from reference TRBV27 and TRBJ2-6, is as follows: EAQVTQNPRYLITVTGKKLTVTCSQNMNHEYMSWYRQDPGLGLRQIYYSMNVEVTDKGDVPEGYKVSRKEKRNFPLILESPSPNQTSLYFCASSPRLAGAAGANVLTFGAGSRLTVL.

The V gene is TRBV27, the J gene TRBJ1-5; TRBD1 is a possible D gene (5 bases). Germline CDR1 MNHEY, CDR2 SMNVEV (reference sequence). The length of the CDR3 is 17 residues. V shed 6 bases and J shed 2 bases, with 20 bases lying between them. The CDR3 spells CASSLLGLGVGNQPQHF. The CDR3 DNA is TGTGCCAGCAGCCTTTTAGGGCTGGGGGTTGGCAATCAGCCCCAGCATTTT.

This clonotype has only a few counts. V gene TRBV28 combines with J gene TRBJ2-3; no clear D gene. Germline assignment: CDR1 MDHEN and CDR2 SYDVKM. The germline V and J ends were trimmed by 6 bases and 1 base, with 14 bases remaining between them. This CDR3 has 15 residues. In DNA form, the CDR3 reads TGTGCCAGCAGCTCGGACGGTGAGGGCACAGATACGCAGTATTTT. Its protein product is CASSSDGEGTDTQYF.

In this sample, this clonotype turned up a few times. The chain joins TRBV7-6 to TRBJ1-2; D is uncertain. V lost 2 bases to trimming and J lost 8 bases, with 6 bases between them. This CDR3 region has 11 residues. CDR1 and CDR2 (germline): SGHVS, FNYEAQ. The CDR3 coding sequence is TGTGCCAGCAGCTTACGTTGGGGCTACACCTTC. This encodes CASSLRWGYTF.

This chain links TRBV11-2 with TRBJ1-4; TRBD1 might be the D (5 bases). Germline CDR1 is SGHAT and CDR2 is FQNNGV. The CDR3 covers 15 residues. V lost 5 bases, J lost 4 bases, and 14 bases lay in between. The CDR3: CASSLAGGDNEKLFF. The CDR3 DNA sequence: TGTGCCAGCAGCCTGGCGGGGGGAGATAATGAAAAACTGTTTTTT.

The chain employs TRBV30 and TRBJ1-5; D uncertain. The V end lost 2 bases, the J end lost 0 bases, and 11 bases lay between the germline ends. The CDR3 is 15 amino acids. From germline, CDR1 is GTSNPN and CDR2 SVGIG (reference sequence). In DNA form, the CDR3 reads TGTGCCTGGAGTTCTGCAGGTTATAGCAATCAGCCCCAGCATTTT. Protein: CAWSSAGYSNQPQHF.

This clonotype came up a few times. The chain couples TRBV7-2 to TRBJ2-2; perhaps TRBD2 as D (5 bases). Germline V gene sequence: CDR1 SGHTA, CDR2 FQGNSA. The V end lost 7 bases, the J end lost 4 bases, and 13 bases lay between the germline ends. The CDR3 totals 14 residues. In DNA form, the CDR3 reads TGTGCCAGCATCCGGAGCGGCAGCACCGGGGAGCTGTTTTTT. Its translation: CASIRSGSTGELFF.

The V and J genes are TRBV27 and TRBJ2-3; 12 bases fit TRBD2. The CDR3 loop spans 15 amino acids. Trimming at V came to 5 bases and at J to 5 bases, leaving 5 bases not matched to a gene. Looked up from germline, CDR1 is MNHEY and CDR2 is SMNVEV (reference sequence). The CDR3 protein is CASSLTSGSVDTQYF. Here the CDR3 DNA reads TGTGCCAGCAGTCTGACTAGCGGGAGCGTAGATACGCAGTATTTT.

This clonotype was picked up many times. This chain connects TRBV5-1 to TRBJ2-5; D possibly corresponds to TRBD2 (6 bases). V shed 5 bases and J shed 6 bases, with 23 bases lying between them. Germline assignment: CDR1 SGHRS and CDR2 YFSETQ. This CDR3 spans 16 amino acids. In nucleotides, the CDR3 is TGCGCCAGCAGTATCGGAGGGTCCGGGACCGTCAAGACCCAGTACTTC. This gives the protein CASSIGGSGTVKTQYF.

The gene calls are TRBV19 and TRBJ1-5; 7 nucleotides align to TRBD1. This CDR3 spans 19 amino acids. From germline, CDR1 is LNHDA and CDR2 SQIVND (reference sequence). The V segment lost 5 bases and the J segment 2 bases; nucleotides outside the gene matches: 18. As DNA, the CDR3 is TGTGCCAGTAGTGTCCCCCTTTGGACAGGCTCGGGGCGCAATCAGCCCCAGCATTTT. It specifies CASSVPLWTGSGRNQPQHF.

This clonotype occurred a few times. The chain uses TRBV7-8 and TRBJ2-1; 13 bases are a match to TRBD2. J lost 8 bases, V lost 1 base, and 11 bases had no gene match. The length of the CDR3 is 18 residues. CDR1 is SGHVS, CDR2 FQNEAQ, per germline. CDR3 sequence: CASSLVEGLAGVSDEQFF. The DNA for the CDR3 is TGTGCCAGCAGCTTAGTCGAAGGACTAGCGGGAGTGTCGGATGAGCAGTTCTTC.

The V and J genes are TRBV11-2 and TRBJ2-5, with 10 bases identical to TRBD2. Losses at the gene ends were 1 base for V and 2 bases for J; bases not matched to a gene: 4. This CDR3 has 16 amino acids. In germline, CDR1 is SGHAT, CDR2 FQNNGV. CDR3 protein: CASSLGTSGLQETQYF. CDR3 nucleotide sequence: TGTGCCAGCAGCTTAGGGACTAGCGGACTACAAGAGACCCAGTACTTC.

This chain links TRBV5-4 with TRBJ2-7, with a possible D match to TRBD2 (6 bases). V lost 3 bases, J lost 3 bases, and 10 bases lay in between. The CDR3 contains 13 residues. Germline loops: CDR1 SGHNT, CDR2 YYREEE (reference sequence). In DNA form, the CDR3 reads TGTGCCAGCAGCTCCGCGGGGAACTACGAGCAGTACTTC. Translated: CASSSAGNYEQYF.

The chain carries TRBV7-4 and TRBJ1-2, with a tentative D call TRBD1 (6 bases). Trimming stripped 3 bases from V and 2 bases from J, with 10 bases between. CDR1 is SGHVT, CDR2 SQSDAQ, per germline. The length of the CDR3 is 14 residues. CDR3 DNA: TGTGCCAGCAGCTTCGGGGGCGCGAACTATGGCTACACCTTC. This sequence encodes CASSFGGANYGYTF. The full variable domain, rest sourced from reference TRBV7-4 and TRBJ1-2, is GAGVSQSPRYKVAKRGRDVALRCDSISGHVTLYWYRQTLGQGSEVLTYSQSDAQRDKSGRPSGRFSAERPERSVSTLKIQRTEQGDSAVYLCASSFGGANYGYTFGSGTRLTVV.

The V and J genes are TRBV6-5 and TRBJ2-2; 8 nucleotides line up with TRBD1. The junction had 8 bases not matched to a gene; V was cut back by 5 bases and J by 6 bases. This CDR3 contains 15 residues. Germline V gene lookup returns CDR1 MNHEY and CDR2 SVGAGI. DNA of the CDR3: TGTGCCAGCAGTATACAGGGGGTTCAGGCCGGGGAGCTGTTTTTT. Translation gives CASSIQGVQAGELFF.

In the case of this clonotype: A read error may produce the germline difference seen at one junction end. The chain is built from TRBV19 and TRBJ2-2; 9 bases are a match to TRBD1. The CDR3 length is 17 residues. CDR1 and CDR2 (germline): LNHDA, SQIVND (reference sequence). CDR3 region: CVSSTRLSGQGRGELFF. DNA of the CDR3: TGTGTCAGTAGTACCCGCCTGTCTGGACAGGGGCGGGGGGAGCTGTTTTTT.